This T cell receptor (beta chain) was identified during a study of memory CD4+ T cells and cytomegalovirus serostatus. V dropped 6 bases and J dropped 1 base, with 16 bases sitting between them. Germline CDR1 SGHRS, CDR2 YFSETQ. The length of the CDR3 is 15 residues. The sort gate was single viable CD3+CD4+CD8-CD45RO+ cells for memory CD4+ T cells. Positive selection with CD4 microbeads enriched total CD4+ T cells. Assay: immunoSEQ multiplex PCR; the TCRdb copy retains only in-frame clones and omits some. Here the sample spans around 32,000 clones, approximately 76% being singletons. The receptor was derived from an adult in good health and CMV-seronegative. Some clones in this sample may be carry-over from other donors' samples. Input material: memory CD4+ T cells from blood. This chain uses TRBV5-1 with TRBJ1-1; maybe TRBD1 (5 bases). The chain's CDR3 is CASNGMGVRNTEAFF. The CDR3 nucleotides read TGCGCCAGCAACGGGATGGGGGTCAGGAACACTGAAGCTTTCTTT.